These T cell receptor beta chains were read from a single sample in a study of PD-L1 blockade in urothelial cancer. Some clones are missing from TCRdb's copy, which holds only in-frame ones; the method was immunoSEQ multiplex PCR. The table lists fewer than 80,000 clones, around 81% of them singletons. Here the sequenced sample was PBMCs, taken around atezolizumab (anti-PD-L1) treatment. The receptor source for this set is a man aged 65 to 85 with urothelial cancer. The conserved cysteine and the conserved F or W are not part of the CDR3 here. Clone size is not always given. Where it is, it says once, few, many or a class for expanded clones.

. | TRBJ2-1 | TRBV10-1 | ASSELPSGGSYNEQF
few | TRBJ2-7 | TRBV11-2 | ASSLFTAKSYEQY
. | TRBJ1-3 | TRBV5-3 | ARSFVLSSGNTIY
. | TRBJ2-2 | TRBV13 | ASSATPGTNTGELF
few | TRBJ2-1 | TRBV30 | AWSPSPADNEQF
few | TRBJ1-1 | TRBV27 | ASSLFIGGNTEAF
. | TRBJ2-7 | TRBV7-2 | ASSSRLGGEQY
few | TRBJ1-1 | TRBV29-1 | SAGDRGRYTEAF
once | TRBJ2-3 | TRBV19 | ASSTQSTDTQY
. | TRBJ1-3 | TRBV28 | ASSLVSSGNTIY
. | TRBJ2-5 | TRBV4-1 | ASSRTAGVQETQY
. | TRBJ2-7 | TRBV10-3 | AISGSTYEQY
. | TRBJ1-4 | TRBV7-9 | ATNPGRGNEKLF
. | TRBJ1-2 | TRBV12-5 | ASGMTVYGYT
. | TRBJ1-4 | TRBV11-2 | ASSYLPGQPNEKLF
. | TRBJ1-2 | TRBV5-1 | ASSPWPRQGARGYT
. | TRBJ2-3 | TRBV5-4 | ASSPSGGRTSTDTQY
. | TRBJ2-7 | TRBV27 | ASSKGTITREQY
. | TRBJ2-5 | TRBV30 | AWDPGLAGETQY
many | TRBJ2-1 | TRBV30 | ACQRQSSYNEQF
. | TRBJ1-4 | TRBV28 | ASSRQGAGNEKLF
. | TRBJ2-2 | TRBV6-1 | ASRIETNTGELF
. | TRBJ2-3 | TRBV5-1 | ASSLTGTGDTDTQY
. | TRBJ2-5 | TRBV2 | ASRMEGRETQY
. | TRBJ2-7 | TRBV2 | ASSDGGYEQY
. | TRBJ2-1 | TRBV19 | ASSIGAGGYNEQF
. | TRBJ2-7 | TRBV9 | ASSPLDIHYEQY
. | TRBJ2-7 | TRBV18 | ASSLKLAERAYEQY